Reported below is one TCR beta chain. Its specific antigen is unknown. No base quality information exists; no much larger clone differs at one position. The germline V gene encodes CDR1 SGHKS and CDR2 YYEKEE (reference sequence). V is pared back by 0 bases and J by 1 base, with 7 bases lying between the germline termini. The CDR3 sequence holds 14 residues, the cysteine and phenylalanine included. Just CDR3 DNA is preserved here, 42 bases in frame from base 1. Whole blood was collected in K2EDTA tubes by collaborating institutions according to the institutions' own protocols. For TCRbeta analysis, collaborator samples were shipped as frozen whole blood, as isolated PBMCs, or as DNA extracted from either sample type. TCRbeta CDR3 regions were amplified from genomic DNA by means of the immunoSEQ Assay, a bias-controlled multiplex PCR. Processing in the source paper ran as follows. The number of nucleated cells in each sample was estimated from the amplification of reference gene primers within the assay. Sequence reads were collapsed and filtered to measure the absolute abundance of every unique TCRbeta CDR3 rearrangement. Productive Simpson clonality was computed per sample as the square root of Simpson's diversity index over productive rearrangements. Drawn from immuneACCESS, this table holds only the in-frame rearrangements with V and J called that TCRdb kept. Clones are partly lost; checked studies trace under half to an unresolved V gene and leave the rest unexplained. V, J and clone size reflect that table, while D and trimming were determined from the DNA. The sample table contains some 160,000 clones; only one count was recorded for 75% to 85% of them. Clones ranked in the top ten supply about 5% of the sample.

The data were obtained in a study of blood T cell repertoires in COVID-19 (dated by TCRdb to 2020 to 2022). Study-level background: The collaborator samples originated in the United States, Italy and Spain and spanned the acute and convalescent phases of COVID-19. Sample metadata almost always included a de-identified subject ID, COVID-19 status, age in years and sex. The repertoires were released in a freely available public database meant as a resource for research on the immune response to SARS-CoV-2. The material from the prospective study consisted of cDNA or gDNA derived from T cells, B-cell-depleted T cells, or PBMCs. Deeply sampled blood TCRbeta repertoires from subjects exposed to, actively infected with, or recovered from COVID-19 were included in the dataset. Samples came from the ongoing ImmuneRACE study (first 160 participants) plus 1,254 subjects from 6 global collaborators. HLA class I and class II types, where available, came from metadata supplied by the sample provider rather than from assay-based typing.

The paper's findings and limits, for the study overall: The amount of clinical and demographic metadata varied by source and participant and was provided uncurated.

Sequenced material: peripheral blood. The V and J segments used are TRBV5-5 and TRBJ1-2, with the D gene uncertain. This clonotype originated in a woman between 45 and 65 years old with acute or convalescent COVID-19. The CDR3 in this case is CASSLADINYGYTF. The nucleotide sequence reads TGTGCCAGCAGCTTGGCCGACATTAACTATGGCTACACCTTC.